Listed below are T cell receptor beta chains from one sample, sequenced in a study of blood T cell repertoires in COVID-19. Assay used: immunoSEQ multiplex PCR; TCRdb lists only in-frame clones, some missing. The sample has roughly 260,000 clones, roughly 88% seen once. Sequenced input: peripheral blood. Receptors were obtained from a middle-aged woman who had recovered from COVID-19. Both conserved end residues are part of each CDR3. Each record gives: J gene, clone size, V gene, D gene, CDR3 protein, CDR3 DNA. A D gene is named only where the DNA matches it firmly. Only part of the rows carry a size: once, few, many, or a class if the clone is expanded.

J: TRBJ1-3; size: NA; V: TRBV7-3; D: NA; CDR3: CASSPSGGNTIYF; DNA: TGTGCCAGCAGCCCCTCGGGGGGAAACACCATATATTTT
J: TRBJ2-3; size: NA; V: TRBV24-1; D: NA; CDR3: CATSSGSTDTQYF; DNA: TGTGCCACCAGTTCTGGCAGCACAGATACGCAGTATTTT
J: TRBJ2-2; size: NA; V: TRBV7-7; D: TRBD2; CDR3: CASRLAGGTGELFF; DNA: TGTGCTAGCAGACTAGCGGGGGGCACCGGGGAGCTGTTTTTT
J: TRBJ1-1; size: NA; V: TRBV9; D: TRBD1; CDR3: CASSGVGQMNTEAFF; DNA: TGTGCCAGCAGCGGGGTGGGACAGATGAACACTGAAGCTTTCTTT
J: TRBJ1-2; size: NA; V: TRBV7-8; D: NA; CDR3: CASSQDRLYGYTF; DNA: TGTGCCAGCAGCCAGGACAGACTCTATGGCTACACCTTC
J: TRBJ1-3; size: NA; V: TRBV7-2; D: NA; CDR3: CASSLGGSGVSGNTIYF; DNA: TGTGCCAGCAGCTTAGGAGGCTCGGGGGTCTCTGGAAACACCATATATTTT
J: TRBJ2-6; size: NA; V: TRBV5-1; D: TRBD1; CDR3: CASSLKGRGTGANVLTF; DNA: TGCGCCAGCAGCTTAAAGGGCAGGGGGACTGGGGCCAACGTCCTGACTTTC
J: TRBJ1-2; size: NA; V: TRBV28; D: TRBD1; CDR3: CASSPSTGAYGYTF; DNA: TGTGCCAGCAGTCCGTCGACAGGGGCCTATGGCTACACCTTC
J: TRBJ2-2; size: NA; V: TRBV9; D: NA; CDR3: CASSLGGGTGELFF; DNA: TGTGCCAGCAGCCTAGGGGGGGGCACCGGGGAGCTGTTTTTT
J: TRBJ1-1; size: NA; V: TRBV6-6; D: NA; CDR3: CASGNQGSNTEAFF; DNA: TGTGCCAGCGGGAATCAGGGTTCGAACACTGAAGCTTTCTTT
J: TRBJ1-2; size: NA; V: TRBV4-3; D: NA; CDR3: CASSQDEAGHNGYTF; DNA: TGCGCCAGCAGCCAAGACGAAGCGGGGCACAATGGCTACACCTTC
J: TRBJ1-1; size: NA; V: TRBV6-2/TRBV6-3; D: NA; CDR3: CASSSYKTGLGTEAFF; DNA: TGTGCCAGCAGTTCATATAAAACAGGGTTGGGGACTGAAGCTTTCTTT
J: TRBJ2-1; size: NA; V: TRBV19; D: TRBD2; CDR3: CASSMYQWSGGQSSYNEQFF; DNA: TGTGCCAGTAGTATGTATCAGTGGAGCGGGGGGCAGAGCTCCTACAATGAGCAGTTCTTC
J: TRBJ2-5; size: NA; V: TRBV5-6; D: NA; CDR3: CASSLHRVGETQYF; DNA: TGTGCCAGCAGCTTACACAGGGTCGGGGAGACCCAGTACTTC
J: TRBJ1-5; size: NA; V: TRBV19; D: NA; CDR3: CASSIGGHTNQPQHF; DNA: TGTGCCAGTAGTATTGGCGGACATACCAATCAGCCCCAGCATTTT
J: TRBJ2-3; size: NA; V: TRBV5-6; D: TRBD1; CDR3: CASSYDRDGTDTQYF; DNA: TGTGCCAGCAGCTATGACAGGGACGGCACAGATACGCAGTATTTT
J: TRBJ2-1; size: NA; V: TRBV2; D: NA; CDR3: CASRPGQSPVF; DNA: TGTGCCAGCAGGCCTGGACAGTCCCCTGTCTTC
J: TRBJ2-2; size: once; V: TRBV9; D: NA; CDR3: CASSAGQTGELFF; DNA: TGTGCCAGCAGCGCCGGACAGACCGGGGAGCTGTTTTTT
J: TRBJ1-5; size: NA; V: TRBV5-1; D: NA; CDR3: CASSPTGTNSNQPQHF; DNA: TGCGCCAGCAGCCCAACAGGCACGAATAGCAATCAGCCCCAGCATTTT
J: TRBJ1-5; size: NA; V: TRBV5-1; D: NA; CDR3: CASSLGAGPQHF; DNA: TGCGCCAGCAGCTTGGGGGCCGGGCCCCAGCATTTT
J: TRBJ1-2; size: NA; V: TRBV28; D: NA; CDR3: CASSRRTGRGGYTF; DNA: TGTGCCAGCAGTCGTCGAACAGGGCGAGGGGGCTACACCTTC
J: TRBJ1-2; size: NA; V: TRBV7-2; D: NA; CDR3: CASRDGGSGYGYTF; DNA: TGTGCCAGCAGGGACGGCGGGTCGGGGTATGGCTACACCTTC
J: TRBJ2-1; size: NA; V: TRBV5-1; D: NA; CDR3: CASSEGNEQFF; DNA: TGCGCCAGCAGCGAGGGCAATGAGCAGTTCTTC
J: TRBJ1-1; size: NA; V: TRBV6-5; D: NA; CDR3: CASSSEWNTEAFF; DNA: TGTGCCAGCAGTTCGGAGTGGAACACTGAAGCTTTCTTT
J: TRBJ2-7; size: NA; V: TRBV6-5; D: TRBD2; CDR3: CASSRAGDEQYF; DNA: TGTGCCAGCAGCCGCGCGGGAGACGAGCAGTACTTC
J: TRBJ2-3; size: once; V: TRBV12-5; D: TRBD1; CDR3: CASGSGTGGIDTQYF; DNA: TGTGCTAGTGGCTCTGGGACAGGGGGCATAGATACGCAGTATTTT
J: TRBJ2-3; size: NA; V: TRBV19; D: NA; CDR3: CASSIVRGTDTQYF; DNA: TGTGCCAGTAGTATAGTCCGGGGCACAGATACGCAGTATTTT